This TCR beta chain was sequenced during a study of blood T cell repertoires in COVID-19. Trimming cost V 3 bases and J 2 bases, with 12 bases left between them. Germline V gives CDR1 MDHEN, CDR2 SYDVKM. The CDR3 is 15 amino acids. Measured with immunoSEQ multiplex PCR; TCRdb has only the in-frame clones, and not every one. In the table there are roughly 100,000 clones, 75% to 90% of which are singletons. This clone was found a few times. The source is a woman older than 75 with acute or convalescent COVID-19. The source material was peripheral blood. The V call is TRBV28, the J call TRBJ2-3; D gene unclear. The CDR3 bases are TGTGCCAGCAGTTTCCCACCTTCACTCACAGATACGCAGTATTTT. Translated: CASSFPPSLTDTQYF.